What follows is one T cell receptor beta chain and its context. It lacks a known antigen. Per-base qualities were not stored, and no clone one base away is much larger. This sample is drawn from a study of response to subunit inactivated influenza vaccine (dated 2018 in TCRdb). Context from the whole study: Deep quantitative profiling of the T cell receptor repertoire was used in the study to follow responses to a trivalent subunit inactivated influenza vaccine. Here is what the overall study found, with its caveats: According to the authors, only a limited number of new T cells may be recruited by each seasonal influenza vaccination.

Trimmed from V: 9 bases; trimmed from J: 2 bases; junction bases lacking a gene match: 11. The germline V gene supplies CDR1 SGHTA and CDR2 FQGNSA. The CDR3 numbers 15 residues from cysteine through phenylalanine. Solely the CDR3 DNA is kept, with 45 bases framed from the first base. Library construction relied on RT-PCR. The data were produced on an Illumina HiSeq 2500. TCRdb took the public reads, trimmed them with fastp at Q25, ran MiXCR for clone calling and kept in-frame beta chains. One record per CDR3 amino acid sequence lists the most common genes and DNA. The sample table lists 750,000 to 850,000 distinct CDR3 sequences, less than 20% of them with a count of one. The ten largest make up 11% of the sample.

The starting material was PBMCs from blood, obtained 4 to 6 days after vaccination. This receptor was obtained from a man aged 50-59 years who received an inactivated influenza vaccine. Donor details come from another sample of the same person, matched by shared clones. In this chain, TRBV7-2 is recombined with TRBJ2-7, with 9 middle bases fitting TRBD2. Here the CDR3 is given as CARPLPSGVAYEQYF. Read as DNA, the sequence is TGTGCCAGGCCATTACCTAGCGGGGTCGCCTACGAGCAGTACTTC.